The sequence of this TCR beta chain was determined in a study of metastatic and nonmetastatic thyroid tumors. Findings of the study overall: Significantly greater TCR beta diversity was reportedly found in malignant thyroid tumors than in benign nodules (in blood and tumor).

CDR3 size: 11 residues. The V gene's germline CDR1 is LNHDA and CDR2 SQIVND (reference sequence). Trimming removed 4 bases at V and 6 bases at J, with 5 bases between. All patients were treatment-naive before thyroid surgery. This clone occurred many times. What it recognizes is unknown. Original processing methods: Between-group CDR3 differences, defined by clinicopathological status, yielded a distant-metastasis classifier for papillary thyroid cancer. TCRdb re-called the PCR reads with MiXCR. The authors' filters were not applied to this entry. The profile shows tens of thousands of clones, about 15% of them singletons.

This receptor was identified in a female donor with papillary thyroid cancer or a benign thyroid nodule (not recorded which). Some clones in this sample may be carry-over from other donors' samples. The source material was blood. V gene TRBV19 combines with J gene TRBJ2-3, with no clear D. CDR3 sequence: CASSNTDTQYF. DNA for the CDR3: TGTGCCAGTAGTAATACCGATACGCAGTATTTT.